This T cell receptor beta chain was identified during a study of blood T cells in healthy people across ages. The donors, healthy Caucasians from Russia, were aged roughly 6 to 90. As concerns this clonotype: Its antigen is currently unknown.

Study results and limitations: Long-lived and aged donors differed, with more naive CD4+ cells and higher diversity in the long-lived. Strong correlation existed between TCR beta diversity and naive T cell percentage. Measured against age, TCR beta diversity per million T cells decreased in a roughly linear manner.

V was cut by 3 bases and J by 1 base, with 15 bases left in between. This CDR3 is built from 15 residues. Looked up from germline, CDR1 is SQVTM and CDR2 is ANQGSEA. A sample-barcoded 5' primer and a J-beta primer mix were used in a second PCR of about 6 to 12 cycles. TCRdb re-called the 5' RACE reads with MiXCR, one entry per CDR3 protein. The data contain a few hundred thousand distinct CDR3 sequences, about 25% of them singletons. This receptor was identified in a woman in her seventies in good health. The material sequenced was blood. The V call is TRBV29-1, the J call TRBJ1-1; D gene uncertain. The chain's CDR3 is CSVDLEFDTNTEAFF. For the CDR3, the DNA is TGCAGCGTTGATCTCGAATTTGACACGAACACTGAAGCTTTCTTT.